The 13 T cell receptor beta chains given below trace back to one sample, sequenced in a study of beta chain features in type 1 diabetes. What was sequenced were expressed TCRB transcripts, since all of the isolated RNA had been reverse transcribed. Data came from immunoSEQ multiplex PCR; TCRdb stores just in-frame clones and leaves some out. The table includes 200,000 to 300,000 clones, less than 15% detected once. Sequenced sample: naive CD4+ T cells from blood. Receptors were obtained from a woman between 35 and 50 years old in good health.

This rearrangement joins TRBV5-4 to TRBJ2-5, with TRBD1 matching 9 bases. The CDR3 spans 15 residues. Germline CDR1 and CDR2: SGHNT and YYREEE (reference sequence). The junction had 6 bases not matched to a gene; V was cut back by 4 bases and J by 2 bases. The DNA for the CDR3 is TGTGCCAGCAGCCTCGGAGGGACAGGGCAAGAGACCCAGTACTTC. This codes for CASSLGGTGQETQYF.

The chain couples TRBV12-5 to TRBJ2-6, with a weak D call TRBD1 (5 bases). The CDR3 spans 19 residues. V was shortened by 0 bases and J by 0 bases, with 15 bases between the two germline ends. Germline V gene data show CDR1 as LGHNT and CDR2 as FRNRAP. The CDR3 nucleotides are TGTGCTAGTGGTTTGGTCAGGGCAATGGGGCTCTCTGGGGCCAACGTCCTGACTTTC. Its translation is CASGLVRAMGLSGANVLTF.

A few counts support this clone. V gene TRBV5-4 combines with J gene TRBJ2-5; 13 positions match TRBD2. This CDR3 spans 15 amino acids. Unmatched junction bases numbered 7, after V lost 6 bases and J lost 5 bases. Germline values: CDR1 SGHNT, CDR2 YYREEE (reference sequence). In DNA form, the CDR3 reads TGTGCCAGCACCCTGACTAGCGGGGGGCCCGAGACCCAGTACTTC. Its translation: CASTLTSGGPETQYF.

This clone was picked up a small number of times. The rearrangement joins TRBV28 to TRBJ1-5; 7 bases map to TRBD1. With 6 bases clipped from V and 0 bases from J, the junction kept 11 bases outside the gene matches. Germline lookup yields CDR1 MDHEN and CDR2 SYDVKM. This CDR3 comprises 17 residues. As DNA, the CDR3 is TGTGCCAGCAGCCGCAAATCCGGGACAGATAGCAATCAGCCCCAGCATTTT. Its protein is CASSRKSGTDSNQPQHF. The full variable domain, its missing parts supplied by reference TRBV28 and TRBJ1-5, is DVKVTQSSRYLVKRTGEKVFLECVQDMDHENMFWYRQDPGLGLRLIYFSYDVKMKEKGDIPEGYSVSREKKERFSLILESASTNQTSMYLCASSRKSGTDSNQPQHFGDGTRLSIL.

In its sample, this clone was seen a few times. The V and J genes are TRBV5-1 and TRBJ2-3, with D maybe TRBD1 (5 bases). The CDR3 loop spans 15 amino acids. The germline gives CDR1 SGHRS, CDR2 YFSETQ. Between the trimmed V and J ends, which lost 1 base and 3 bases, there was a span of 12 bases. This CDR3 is CASSLTDSPTDTQYF. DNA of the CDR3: TGCGCCAGCAGCTTGACCGACAGTCCAACAGATACGCAGTATTTT.

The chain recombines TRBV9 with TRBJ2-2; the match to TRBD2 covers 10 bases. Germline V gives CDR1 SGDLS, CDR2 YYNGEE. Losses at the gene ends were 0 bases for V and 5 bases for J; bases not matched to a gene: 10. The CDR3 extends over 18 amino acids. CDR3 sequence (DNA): TGTGCCAGCAGCGTAGGGCCACTAGCGGGGATAGTGACCGGGGAGCTGTTTTTT. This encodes CASSVGPLAGIVTGELFF. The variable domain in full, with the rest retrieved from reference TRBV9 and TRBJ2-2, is DSGVTQTPKHLITATGQRVTLRCSPRSGDLSVYWYQQSLDQGLQFLIQYYNGEERAKGNILERFSAQQFPDLHSELNLSSLELGDSALYFCASSVGPLAGIVTGELFFGEGSRLTVL.

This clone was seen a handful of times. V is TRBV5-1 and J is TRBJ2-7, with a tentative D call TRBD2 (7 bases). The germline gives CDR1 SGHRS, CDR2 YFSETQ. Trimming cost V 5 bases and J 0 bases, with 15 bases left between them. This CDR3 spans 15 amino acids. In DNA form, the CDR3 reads TGCGCCAGCAGAAGCGCGGGGGCCGACTCCTACGAGCAGTACTTC. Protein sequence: CASRSAGADSYEQYF.

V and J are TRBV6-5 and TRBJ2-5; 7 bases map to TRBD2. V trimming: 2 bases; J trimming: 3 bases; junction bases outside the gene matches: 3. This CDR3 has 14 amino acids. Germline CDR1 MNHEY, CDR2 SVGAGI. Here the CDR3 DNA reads TGTGCCAGCAGTTACGTGGGGGGGAAAGAGACCCAGTACTTC. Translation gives CASSYVGGKETQYF.

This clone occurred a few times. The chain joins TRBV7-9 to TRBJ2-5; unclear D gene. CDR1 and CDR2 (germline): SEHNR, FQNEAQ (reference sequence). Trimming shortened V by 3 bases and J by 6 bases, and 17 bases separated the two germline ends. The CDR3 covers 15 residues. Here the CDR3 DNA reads TGTGCCAGCAGCTTGTTCGACTTACGACTGAAGACCCAGTACTTC. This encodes CASSLFDLRLKTQYF.

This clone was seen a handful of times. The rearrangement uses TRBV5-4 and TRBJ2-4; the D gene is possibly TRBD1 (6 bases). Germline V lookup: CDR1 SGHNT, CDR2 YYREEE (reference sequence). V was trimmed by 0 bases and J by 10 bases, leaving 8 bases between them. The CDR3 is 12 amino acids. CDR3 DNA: TGTGCCAGCAGCTTGGAGGGGGAAATTCAGTACTTC. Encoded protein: CASSLEGEIQYF. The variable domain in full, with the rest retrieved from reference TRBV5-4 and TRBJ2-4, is ETGVTQSPTHLIKTRGQQVTLRCSSQSGHNTVSWYQQALGQGPQFIFQYYREEENGRGNFPPRFSGLQFPNYSSELNVNALELDDSALYLCASSLEGEIQYFGAGTRLSVL.

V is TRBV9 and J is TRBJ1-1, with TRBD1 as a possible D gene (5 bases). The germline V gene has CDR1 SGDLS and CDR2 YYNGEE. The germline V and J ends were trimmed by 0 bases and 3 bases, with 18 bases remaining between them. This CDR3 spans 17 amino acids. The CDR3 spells CASSVGAGGSGDTEAFF. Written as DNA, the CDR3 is TGTGCCAGCAGCGTAGGCGCGGGGGGGAGTGGAGACACTGAAGCTTTCTTT.

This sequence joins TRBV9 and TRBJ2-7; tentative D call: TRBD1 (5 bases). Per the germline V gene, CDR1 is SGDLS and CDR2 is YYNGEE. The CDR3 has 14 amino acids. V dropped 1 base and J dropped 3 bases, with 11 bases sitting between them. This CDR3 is CASSVQLGDYEQYF. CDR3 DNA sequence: TGTGCCAGCAGCGTACAGCTAGGGGACTACGAGCAGTACTTC.

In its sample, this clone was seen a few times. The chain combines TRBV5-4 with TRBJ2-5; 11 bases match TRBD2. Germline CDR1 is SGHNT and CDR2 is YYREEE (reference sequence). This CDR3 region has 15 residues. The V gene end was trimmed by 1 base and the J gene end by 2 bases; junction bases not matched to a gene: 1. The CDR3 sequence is CASSLTSGGQETQYF. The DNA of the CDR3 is TGTGCCAGCAGCTTGACTAGCGGGGGACAAGAGACCCAGTACTTC. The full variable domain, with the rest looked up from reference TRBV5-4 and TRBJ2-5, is ETGVTQSPTHLIKTRGQQVTLRCSSQSGHNTVSWYQQALGQGPQFIFQYYREEENGRGNFPPRFSGLQFPNYSSELNVNALELDDSALYLCASSLTSGGQETQYFGPGTRLLVL.